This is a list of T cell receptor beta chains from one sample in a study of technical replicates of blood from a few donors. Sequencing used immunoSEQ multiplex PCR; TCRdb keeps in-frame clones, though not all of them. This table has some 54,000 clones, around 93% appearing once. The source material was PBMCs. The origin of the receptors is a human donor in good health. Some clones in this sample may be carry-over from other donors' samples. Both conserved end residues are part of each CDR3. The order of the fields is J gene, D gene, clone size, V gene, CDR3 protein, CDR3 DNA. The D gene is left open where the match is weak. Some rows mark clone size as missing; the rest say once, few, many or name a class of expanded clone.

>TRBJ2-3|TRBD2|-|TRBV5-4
CASSLTLTSGSLDTQYF
TGTGCCAGCAGCTTGACCCTTACTAGCGGGAGCTTGGATACGCAGTATTTT
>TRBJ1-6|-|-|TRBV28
CASRPQERLNSPLHF
TGTGCCAGCCGACCACAGGAGCGCTTGAATTCACCCCTCCACTTT
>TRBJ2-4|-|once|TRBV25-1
CASSEHSLAKNIQYF
TGTGCCAGCAGTGAACACTCATTAGCCAAAAACATTCAGTACTTC
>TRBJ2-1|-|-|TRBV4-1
CASSQGPGVYNEQFF
TGCGCCAGCAGCCAGGGACCAGGGGTCTACAATGAGCAGTTCTTC
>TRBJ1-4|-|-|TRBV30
CAWSRGASNEKLFF
TGTGCCTGGAGTCGGGGGGCGTCTAATGAAAAACTGTTTTTT
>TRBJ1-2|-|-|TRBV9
CASSVSRYGYTF
TGTGCCAGCAGCGTGTCCCGCTATGGCTACACCTTC
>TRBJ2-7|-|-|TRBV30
CACRLSSYEQYF
TGTGCCTGCCGTCTGAGCTCCTACGAGCAGTACTTC
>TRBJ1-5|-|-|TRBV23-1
CASKIVSGQPQHF
TGCGCCAGCAAAATCGTAAGCGGTCAGCCCCAGCATTTT
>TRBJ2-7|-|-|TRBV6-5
CASRPGRLLDEQYF
TGTGCCAGCAGACCGGGTCGGCTCTTGGACGAGCAGTACTTC
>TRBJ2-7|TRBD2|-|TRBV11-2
CASSPLGLREVQYEQYF
TGTGCCAGCAGCCCTCTGGGGTTGCGGGAGGTTCAGTACGAGCAGTACTTC
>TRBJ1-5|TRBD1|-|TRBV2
CASKTGGGNQPQHF
TGTGCCAGCAAAACAGGGGGCGGCAATCAGCCCCAGCATTTT
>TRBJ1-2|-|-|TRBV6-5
CASGQLNGYTF
TGTGCCAGCGGACAGTTGAATGGCTACACCTTC
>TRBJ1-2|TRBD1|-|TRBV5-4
CASSVGQNYGYTF
TGTGCCAGCAGCGTGGGACAGAACTATGGCTACACCTTC